This is a list of T cell receptor beta chains from one sample in a study of shared T cell receptors in the human thymus. Clones were sequenced by immunoSEQ multiplex PCR, and TCRdb holds only the in-frame ones, with some missing. The repertoire holds just under 550,000 clones, with around 78% as singletons. The same data also contributed to another study, on human thymus T cells.

Sequenced input: thymocytes. The receptors were sampled from a boy younger than two with a congenital heart defect. CDR3s include the opening cysteine and the closing phenylalanine or tryptophan. The D gene is left open where the match is weak. Size tells how often a clone was seen (once, few, many) or the class of an expanded clone, and some rows leave it out.

. . TRBJ2-1 14 TRBV7-2 TGTGCCAGCAGCCAAGGGGGTACCTACAATGAGCAGTTCTTC CASSQGGTYNEQFF
. . TRBJ2-7 15 TRBV21-1 TGTGCCAGCAGTGGTGGCCAAACTAATGCCTACGAGCAGTACTTC CASSGGQTNAYEQYF
TRBD1 once TRBJ2-7 18 TRBV6-1 TGTGCCAGCAGTGAAGCGCTTTCGGACAGGTTTAGGAAATACGAGCAGTACTTC CASSEALSDRFRKYEQYF
TRBD1 . TRBJ2-2 17 TRBV27 TGTGCCAGCAGCACCGGGACAGGGGCCTCGAACACCGGGGAGCTGTTTTTT CASSTGTGASNTGELFF
. once TRBJ2-2 16 TRBV4-3 TGCGCCAGCAGCCTGAAGTCAGGAACAAACACCGGGGAGCTGTTTTTT CASSLKSGTNTGELFF
TRBD1 . TRBJ2-3 17 TRBV10-3 TGTGCCATCAGTGCCACGGGACAGGGGGATAGCACAGATACGCAGTATTTT CAISATGQGDSTDTQYF
. . TRBJ2-7 11 TRBV7-2 TGTGCCAGCAGCATACACCGGAGTCTCGACTTC CASSIHRSLDF
. . TRBJ2-7 18 TRBV10-1 TGCGCCAGCAGTGAGTCGAGGTCGAGGGAGGTAGGATCCTACGAGCAGTACTTC CASSESRSREVGSYEQYF
TRBD1 . TRBJ1-5 17 TRBV2 TGTGCCAGCAGTGCGGGACAGGGGGGGAATGGCAATCAGCCCCAGCATTTT CASSAGQGGNGNQPQHF
TRBD1 . TRBJ2-7 15 TRBV15 TGTGCCACCAGCGGAGTTGGACAGGGCCCCCACGAGCAGTACTTC CATSGVGQGPHEQYF
TRBD1 . TRBJ1-2 13 TRBV29-1 TGCAGCGTACAAACCGGGACAGACTATGGCTACACCTTC CSVQTGTDYGYTF
TRBD2 . TRBJ2-7 16 TRBV7-3 TGTGCCAGCAGCTTAAGGGCTAGCGGGAGTCGCTACGAGCAGTACTTC CASSLRASGSRYEQYF
. . TRBJ2-7 14 TRBV7-2 TGTGCCAGCAGCTGCGACCGGGACTTGTACGAGCAGTACTTC CASSCDRDLYEQYF
TRBD2 . TRBJ2-1 17 TRBV30 TGTGCCTGGAGTGTACCCGCCCGGGGCGGGAGGGGGGGTGAGCAGTTCTTC CAWSVPARGGRGGEQFF
TRBD2 few TRBJ2-1 18 TRBV7-8 TGTGCCAGCAGCTTAGGGACCCATTCGCGGGAGGGGTACAATGAGCAGTTCTTC CASSLGTHSREGYNEQFF
. once TRBJ2-2 16 TRBV19 TGTGCCAGTAGTTTGGGGGAGCGTAGGGGGACCGGGGAGCTGTTTTTT CASSLGERRGTGELFF
. . TRBJ2-5 12 TRBV10-3 TGTGCCATCAGTGAGTCGACTTCGACCCAGTACTTC CAISESTSTQYF
TRBD1 . TRBJ1-5 15 TRBV6-5 TGTGCCAGCAGGCCGGGACAGGGATCAAATCAGCCCCAGCATTTT CASRPGQGSNQPQHF
TRBD2 . TRBJ2-5 14 TRBV27 TGTGCCAGCAGTTGGGCGGGAGGGCCAGAGACCCAGTACTTC CASSWAGGPETQYF
TRBD1 . TRBJ2-5 16 TRBV27 TGTGCCAGCAGTTTTACCCCGGGACAGGGTTCCGAGACCCAGTACTTC CASSFTPGQGSETQYF
TRBD1 . TRBJ1-1 14 TRBV4-3 TGCGCCAGCAGCCAAGATCGACAGGGAAACCCAGCTTTCTTT CASSQDRQGNPAFF
TRBD1 . TRBJ1-5 13 TRBV19 TGTGCCAGTAAGGGACAGTTAAATCAGCCCCAGCATTTT CASKGQLNQPQHF
. . TRBJ2-1 17 TRBV4-2 TGTGCCAGCAGCCAAGAGTCAGCAGCGTCCTCCTACAATGAGCAGTTCTTC CASSQESAASSYNEQFF
. . TRBJ2-1 15 TRBV4-3 TGCGCCAGCAGCCGCGACGACTGGGCCTACAATGAGCAGTTCTTC CASSRDDWAYNEQFF
TRBD2 . TRBJ2-5 14 TRBV6-5 TGTGCCAGCAATCCTCGGACTAGCGGGGAGACCCAGTACTTC CASNPRTSGETQYF
. . TRBJ1-5 15 TRBV19 TGTGCCAGTAGTATAGGCGGAGGTGTCAATCAGCCCCAGCATTTT CASSIGGGVNQPQHF
TRBD2 . TRBJ2-3 19 TRBV4-3 TGCGCCAGCAGCCAAGAATTGGGGCGAGCGGGAGTAGGGTCAGATACGCAGTATTTT CASSQELGRAGVGSDTQYF
. . TRBJ2-1 16 TRBV4-1 TGCGCCAGCAGCCAAGGGGGCCCGCTCCCCCACAATGAGCAGTTCTTC CASSQGGPLPHNEQFF
. . TRBJ1-2 15 TRBV30 TGTGCCTGGAGTGCCGAGGATGCCCCCTTCTATGGCTACACCTTC CAWSAEDAPFYGYTF
. . TRBJ2-3 16 TRBV6-5 TGTGCCAGCAGTTACTCCTTAGAGGGGGGGCCAGATACGCAGTATTTT CASSYSLEGGPDTQYF
. . TRBJ1-4 16 TRBV7-9 TGTGCCAGCAGCTCCCCGGCGGGCGGAAGGAATGAAAAACTGTTTTTT CASSSPAGGRNEKLFF
. . TRBJ2-1 15 TRBV21-1 TGTGCCAGCAGCAAAGAGGACAGGGTCTTGAATGAGCAGTTCTTC CASSKEDRVLNEQFF
. . TRBJ2-7 16 TRBV7-2 TGTGCCAGCATCCAGGGTAGCGGTAGGAGCTCCTACGAGCAGTACTTC CASIQGSGRSSYEQYF
. . TRBJ1-1 15 TRBV28 TGTGCCAGCAGTCCCGGGGCCAAAGGAGGGACTGAAGCTTTCTTT CASSPGAKGGTEAFF
TRBD1 . TRBJ2-7 19 TRBV5-6 TGTGCCAGCAGCTTGTTGGTTGGTAGGACCGGGACAGGGGCTTACGAGCAGTACTTC CASSLLVGRTGTGAYEQYF
TRBD1 . TRBJ1-1 15 TRBV19 TGTGCCAGTAGCGTCCGGGACAGGGGAAAAACTGAAGCTTTCTTT CASSVRDRGKTEAFF
TRBD1 few TRBJ1-2 14 TRBV28 TGTGCCAGCAGACCCGGACAGGGCGACTATGGCTACACCTTC CASRPGQGDYGYTF
TRBD1 . TRBJ1-2 15 TRBV25-1 TGTGCCAGCAGGGGACAGGAGAGTTTAATGTATGGCTACACCTTC CASRGQESLMYGYTF
. few TRBJ1-1 13 TRBV5-6 TGTGCCAGCAGGACGTCCAGGGGCACTGAAGCTTTCTTT CASRTSRGTEAFF
TRBD2 . TRBJ2-7 16 TRBV7-6 TGTGCCAGCAGCCGGGGGGGAGCGGGAGATCACTACGAGCAGTACTTC CASSRGGAGDHYEQYF
TRBD2 . TRBJ2-7 14 TRBV11-1 TGTGCCAGCACCGGACTAGCGGGATACAACGAGCAGTACTTC CASTGLAGYNEQYF
. . TRBJ2-1 15 TRBV13 TGTGCCAGCACCCCATCCGGGACACATTACAATGAGCAGTTCTTC CASTPSGTHYNEQFF
TRBD2 few TRBJ2-7 14 TRBV6-5 TGTGCCAGCAGTTACCGCGGGAGTCGCTACGAGCAGTACTTC CASSYRGSRYEQYF
TRBD1 . TRBJ1-4 16 TRBV4-1 TGCGCCAGCAGCCAAGATCCGGGACAGGGAAGGGAAAAACTGTTTTTT CASSQDPGQGREKLFF